This T cell receptor (beta chain) appears in the sequencing data of a study of identical twins. CDR3 size: 18 residues. V shed 2 bases, J shed 1 base, and the junction held 5 bases outside the gene matches. Germline V gives CDR1 LGHNA, CDR2 YNFKEQ. A single record per CDR3 protein comes from TCRdb applying MiXCR to the 5' RACE reads. The data show over 200,000 distinct CDR3 sequences, about 10% seen once. The TCR originated in a man in his fifties or sixties in good health. Sequences were obtained from memory T cells sorted from blood. The chain combines TRBV4-2 with TRBJ2-2; 12 positions agree with TRBD2. The CDR3 DNA is TGTGCCAGCAGCCAACTAGCGGGGGGGGCGGGGAACACCGGGGAGCTGTTTTTT. It yields the protein CASSQLAGGAGNTGELFF.